The sequence of this T cell receptor (beta chain) was determined in a study of CD8 T cells in ankylosing spondylitis. Whole-study findings and limits: Characteristic of ankylosing spondylitis blood, it appeared, was a TCR beta motif comprising about eight highly homologous variants. As reported, disease-linked clones showed significant enrichment in matched ankylosing spondylitis synovial fluid.

This clonotype was counted many times. Antigen unknown. Each CDR3 protein gets one entry after TCRdb re-called the 5' RACE reads with MiXCR. The table lists around 140,000 distinct CDR3 sequences, roughly 18% of them singletons. The CDR3 runs 16 residues. V was shortened by 3 bases and J by 3 bases, with 15 bases between the two germline ends. The germline gives CDR1 SGDLS, CDR2 YYNGEE. The specimen sequenced was blood, either unsorted or a sorted T cell fraction (not recorded which). The chain couples TRBV9 to TRBJ2-2, with D maybe TRBD2 (7 bases). The receptor's source is a male donor with ankylosing spondylitis. CDR3 DNA: TGTGCCAGCAGCGAAGGGGGGGCGTCGGACACCGGGGAGCTGTTTTTT. It yields the protein CASSEGGASDTGELFF.